This entry features one T cell receptor beta chain sequence. Its antigen remains unidentified. Construction of the TCRbeta library involved unique molecular identifiers. MiXCR, run by TCRdb on the PCR reads, gives a single entry per CDR3 protein. The sample holds hundreds of thousands of distinct CDR3 sequences, 7.5% to 9.5% seen once. The record originates from a study of T-cell reconstitution after alpha-beta-depleted transplantation in children. Findings and caveats of the study: Newly made T cells mostly supplied T-cell counts and diversity one year after transplant. By about two months after transplant, alpha-beta T cells reportedly arose from several hundred graft clones that had expanded. The study traced high day-60 TCRbeta diversity in some patients to surviving recipient T cells and thymic progenitors.

Sequencing used PBMCs, mostly from graft donor cells, obtained 180 days after TCRalphabeta/CD19-depleted stem cell transplant. The receptor was isolated from a male patient between 10 and 17 years old who had a stem cell transplant for acute lymphoblastic leukemia, so the T cells may come from the graft donor.

In nucleotides, the CDR3 is TGTGCCAGCAGCTTAGGACAGCTCGAAAAACTGTTTTTT. Translating it yields CASSLGQLEKLFF. This chain joins TRBV7-2 and TRBJ1-4; D is possibly TRBD1 (5 bases). V gave up 1 base and J gave up 8 bases, with 8 bases separating them. The CDR3 sequence is 13 residues long. Germline V gene lookup returns CDR1 SGHTA and CDR2 FQGNSA. The whole variable domain, remainder taken from reference TRBV7-2 and TRBJ1-4, is GAGVSQSPSNKVTEKGKDVELRCDPISGHTALYWYRQSLGQGLEFLIYFQGNSAPDKSGLPSDRFSAERTGGSVSTLTIQRTQQEDSAVYLCASSLGQLEKLFFGSGTQLSVL.